The 30 T cell receptor beta chains below were found in one sample sequenced in a study of tumor-infiltrating lymphocytes in primary liver carcinoma. Constant-region priming of roughly 0.45 ug total RNA yielded TCR beta cDNA. Libraries for TCR beta were built through three nested multiplex PCR rounds, which together made up a slightly modified ARM-PCR procedure. Running roughly 10 cycles apiece, the first two PCR rounds relied on TRBV1-TRBV30 forward primers together with a C-beta reverse primer. Via MiXCR, TCRdb re-called the multiplex PCR reads, giving one row per CDR3 protein. The profile shows some 190,000 distinct CDR3 sequences, about 60% of them singletons. Blood RNA came from unsorted whole blood; germline DNA was also extracted. The sample was peripheral blood. Receptor source: a man in his forties with primary liver carcinoma and hepatitis B virus infection.

The chain recombines TRBV11-2 with TRBJ2-5; 8 positions agree with TRBD2. The CDR3 consists of 15 residues. V gave up 5 bases and J gave up 14 bases; unmatched junction bases: 19. Germline lookup yields CDR1 SGHAT and CDR2 FQNNGV. The CDR3 sequence is CASSDLIGAGDTRYF. As DNA, the CDR3 is TGTGCCAGCAGCGACCTGATAGGAGCGGGAGATACCCGCTACTTC.

In regard to this clonotype: A single base separates this from a much larger clone, so it may be a read error. V usage is TRBV6-5 and J usage is TRBJ2-7, with 7 bases matching TRBD1. The CDR3 has 14 amino acids. CDR1 is MNHEY, CDR2 SVGAGI, per germline. Here the CDR3 reads CTSRSTGSSYEQYF. CDR3 sequence (DNA): TGTACCAGCAGATCGACAGGGAGCTCCTACGAGCAGTACTTC.

Worth noting for this clonotype: A read error may be the cause here, since a much bigger clone is one base away. This chain connects TRBV11-2 to TRBJ1-6; a weak D match, TRBD1 (6 bases). The V gene's germline CDR1 is SGHAT and CDR2 FQNNGV. The CDR3 has 15 residues. Trimming removed 3 bases at V and 8 bases at J, with 14 bases between. Written as DNA, the CDR3 is TGTGCCAGCAGCTTGGGGGGGCGCGGGTATTCACCCCTCCACTTT. Translating it yields CASSLGGRGYSPLHF.

The rearrangement uses TRBV28 and TRBJ2-7, with TRBD1 matching over 7 bases. CDR1 and CDR2 (germline): MDHEN, SYDVKM. The CDR3 runs to 16 residues. V shed 5 bases, J shed 6 bases, and the junction held 16 bases outside the gene matches. The CDR3, as DNA: TGTGCCAGCAGTCCCAGGGGGACCGCCTCGACGGGCGAGCAGTACTTC. Translating it yields CASSPRGTASTGEQYF.

As regards this clonotype: A read error is likely, as this CDR3 ends without the conserved phenylalanine or tryptophan. The chain combines TRBV11-3 with TRBJ2-1; 11 nucleotides align to TRBD2. The CDR3 contains 18 residues. V shed 8 bases, J shed 1 base, and the junction held 13 bases outside the gene matches. Germline V CDR1 and CDR2: SGHNT, YENEEA. The DNA for the CDR3 is TGTGCCAGCGGAGACAGGGGACTAGCGGAAGGGTCCTACAATGAGCAGTTCCTC. Protein: CASGDRGLAEGSYNEQFL.

The chain is built from TRBV28 and TRBJ2-3; D unresolved. Per germline, CDR1 MDHEN and CDR2 SYDVKM. Trimming stripped 2 bases from V and 2 bases from J, with 8 bases between. The CDR3 spans 14 residues. The DNA of the CDR3 is TGTGCCAGCAGTTTAGACACAGCCACAGATACGCAGTATTTT. It specifies CASSLDTATDTQYF.

This clonotype occurred a few times. The chain links TRBV6-5 to TRBJ1-5, with a possible D match to TRBD1 (5 bases). Germline-derived CDR1 and CDR2 are MNHEY and SVGAGI. Trimming shortened V by 8 bases and J by 0 bases, and 14 bases separated the two germline ends. The CDR3 contains 15 residues. CDR3 in amino acids: CASGGTGFSNQPQHF. DNA for the CDR3: TGTGCCAGCGGAGGAACAGGTTTTAGCAATCAGCCCCAGCATTTT.

This clonotype occurred a few times. This chain uses TRBV6-6 with TRBJ2-3; 9 bases fit TRBD2. Germline loops: CDR1 MNHNY, CDR2 SVGAGI (reference sequence). The CDR3 is 16 residues long. V lost 4 bases to trimming and J lost 1 base; unmatched junction nucleotides: 6. The CDR3 loop is CASSWLAGERTDTQYF. The CDR3 DNA reads as TGTGCCAGCAGTTGGTTAGCGGGAGAACGCACAGATACGCAGTATTTT.

The rearrangement links TRBV12-3 or TRBV12-4 to TRBJ1-4; a weak D match, TRBD1 (5 bases). The CDR3 spans 14 residues. V shed 7 bases and J shed 0 bases, with 9 bases lying between them. In DNA, the CDR3 is TGTGCCAGCACCGACAGTTCAACTAATGAAAAACTGTTTTTT. It encodes CASTDSSTNEKLFF.

The rearrangement joins TRBV6-5 to TRBJ1-5, with D maybe TRBD1 (5 bases). The V gene's germline CDR1 is MNHEY and CDR2 SVGAGI. The V end lost 6 bases, the J end lost 4 bases, and 10 bases lay between the germline ends. The CDR3 covers 13 residues. The CDR3 bases are TGTGCCAGCAGCTCGACAGATAATCAGCCCCAGCATTTT. It yields the protein CASSSTDNQPQHF.

This clonotype was recorded once. This rearrangement joins TRBV4-1 to TRBJ2-7; D gene uncertain. Per the germline V gene, CDR1 is MGHRA and CDR2 is YSYEKL. The CDR3 has 13 amino acids. V gave up 1 base and J gave up 5 bases, with 9 bases separating them. For the CDR3, the DNA is TGCGCCAGCAGCCAAGTAAGAGGCCACGAGCAGTACTTC. It yields the protein CASSQVRGHEQYF.

The chain has TRBV14 and TRBJ1-1; no clear D gene. The CDR3 spans 14 residues. Trimming stripped 4 bases from V and 4 bases from J, with 13 bases between. Germline-derived CDR1 and CDR2 are SGHDN and FVKESK. The CDR3 region has the DNA TGTGCCAGCAGCCCCACTCCCCCGAGCACTGAAGCTTTCTTT. This sequence encodes CASSPTPPSTEAFF.

Of note for this clonotype: A junction end diverges from the germline sequence, so it may reflect a read error. The gene calls are TRBV11-3 and TRBJ2-3, with no clear D. CDR1 and CDR2 (germline): SGHNT, YENEEA. The CDR3 is 14 amino acids. CDR3 amino acids: CASSLGISTYTQYF. CDR3 sequence (DNA): TGTGCAAGCAGCTTGGGCATCAGCACATATACGCAGTATTTT.

Points on this clonotype: This may be a read error: a much more frequent sequence differs by one nucleotide. The chain couples TRBV29-1 to TRBJ2-2; D might be TRBD2 (6 bases). Trimming took 4 bases from V and 3 from J, leaving 9 bases between them. Germline V gene data show CDR1 as SQVTM and CDR2 as ANQGSEA. This CDR3 contains 13 residues. Written as DNA, the CDR3 is TGCAGCGTTGGGGGGGTGTACACCGGGGAGCTGTTTTTT. Translation gives CSVGGVYTGELFF.

As for this clonotype: A much larger clone differs from this one at a single base, so this may be a read error. The rearrangement uses TRBV11-1 and TRBJ2-7, with TRBD2 identical over 7 bases. CDR3 size: 16 residues. Germline trimming cut 2 bases from V and 0 bases from J; bases unmatched to any gene: 7. The germline CDR1 and CDR2 sequences are SGHAT and FQDESV (reference sequence). CDR3 amino acids: CASSLWLAEPSYEQYF. CDR3 coding DNA: TGTGCCAGCAGCTTATGGCTAGCGGAACCCTCCTACGAGCAGTACTTC.

The rearrangement joins TRBV5-1 to TRBJ2-7, with 9 bases fitting TRBD1. Germline CDR1 and CDR2: SGHRS and YFSETQ. The CDR3 is 15 amino acids. V lost 0 bases and J lost 7; bases outside the gene matches: 8. CDR3 residues: CASSLGGTGLSEQYF. The CDR3 DNA follows: TGCGCCAGCAGCTTGGGCGGGACAGGGCTGAGTGAGCAGTACTTC.

As for this clonotype: Just one base apart from a much larger clone, this may be a read error. The conserved final phenylalanine or tryptophan is absent from the CDR3, which likely points to a read error. This chain links TRBV11-2 with TRBJ2-3; 11 bases are shared with TRBD2. Germline V lookup: CDR1 SGHAT, CDR2 FQNNGV. The CDR3 contains 17 residues. Trimming took 4 bases from V and 2 from J; bases not matched to a gene: 8. The CDR3, as DNA: TGTGCCAGCAGCTCTAGCGGGAGGAGGGCACACACAGATACGCAGTATTCT. This translates into CASSSSGRRAHTDTQYS.

This clonotype occurred a few times. This chain connects TRBV30 to TRBJ2-7, with D possibly matching TRBD2 (6 bases). The CDR3 consists of 13 residues. V was clipped by 0 bases and J by 5 bases, with 11 bases between them. Per germline, CDR1 GTSNPN and CDR2 SVGIG (reference sequence). The CDR3 sequence is CAWSVGAGHEQYF. CDR3 nucleotide sequence: TGTGCCTGGAGTGTAGGAGCGGGCCACGAGCAGTACTTC. The full variable domain, rest sourced from reference TRBV30 and TRBJ2-7, is SQTIHQWPATLVQPVGSPLSLECTVEGTSNPNLYWYRQAAGRGLQLLFYSVGIGQISSEVPQNLSASRPQDRQFILSSKKLLLSDSGFYLCAWSVGAGHEQYFGPGTRLTVT.

In regard to this clonotype: Compared with germline, one end of the junction differs, possibly owing to a read error. The chain couples TRBV12-3 or TRBV12-4 to TRBJ2-3; no clear D gene. The CDR3 is made up of 14 amino acids. This CDR3 is CGSSFRQGTDTQYF. The CDR3 DNA reads TGTGGCAGCAGTTTTCGGCAGGGCACAGATACGCAGTATTTT.

The chain carries TRBV6-6 and TRBJ2-1; D not resolved. Germline CDR1 and CDR2: MNHNY and SVGAGI (reference sequence). The CDR3 contains 13 residues. Trimming stripped 1 base from V and 5 bases from J, with 6 bases between. The CDR3 region is CASSYFRDNEQFF. CDR3 DNA sequence: TGTGCCAGCAGTTACTTTCGGGACAATGAGCAGTTCTTC.

This clonotype was counted a few times. This may be a read error, as it is one base from a much larger clone. The chain carries TRBV11-1 and TRBJ2-1; TRBD2 aligns across 10 bases. This CDR3 comprises 16 residues. V trimming: 5 bases; J trimming: 7 bases; junction bases outside the gene matches: 11. The V gene's germline CDR1 is SGHAT and CDR2 FQDESV (reference sequence). Written as DNA, the CDR3 is TGTGCCAGCAGCGTGTCTCTAGCGGGAGCGCGTAATGAGCAGTTCTTC. Amino acids: CASSVSLAGARNEQFF. The whole variable domain, filled in from reference TRBV11-1 and TRBJ2-1, reads EAEVAQSPRYKITEKSQAVAFWCDPISGHATLYWYRQILGQGPELLVQFQDESVVDDSQLPKDRFSAERLKGVDSTLKIQPAELGDSAMYLCASSVSLAGARNEQFFGPGTRLTVL.

This clonotype showed up just a few times. At one end the junction does not follow the germline gene, possibly because of a read error. The chain couples TRBV12-3 or TRBV12-4 to TRBJ2-2; D not certain. This CDR3 region has 14 residues. This chain's CDR3 is CASSRNLNTEELFF. CDR3 sequence (DNA): TGTGCCAGCAGTCGCAACTTGAACACCGAGGAGCTGTTTTTT.

This clonotype occurred a few times. V and J are TRBV5-4 and TRBJ2-1; tentatively, D is TRBD1 (5 bases). From germline, CDR1 is SGHNT and CDR2 YYREEE (reference sequence). Trimming left V 1 base short and J 6 bases short, with 14 bases between. The CDR3 has 15 amino acids. The CDR3 reads CASSLPKQAPNEQFF. The CDR3, as DNA: TGTGCCAGCAGCTTGCCCAAACAGGCGCCCAATGAGCAGTTCTTC.

On this clonotype: Compared with germline, one end of the junction differs, possibly owing to a read error. The chain is built from TRBV11-2 and TRBJ1-6; D is ambiguous. The CDR3 sequence is 11 residues long. The germline V gene has CDR1 SGHAT and CDR2 FQNNGV. The CDR3: CASSLSTPLNF. Here the CDR3 DNA reads TGTGCCAGCAGCTTAAGTACACCCCTCAACTTT.

On this clonotype itself: A read error is possible here, since a much larger clone lies one base away. The gene calls are TRBV11-2 and TRBJ1-6, with D hard to call. Germline values: CDR1 SGHAT, CDR2 FQNNGV. Trimming took off 1 base at V and 7 bases at J, with 11 bases between the two ends. The CDR3 spans 15 residues. This CDR3 reads CASSLGSGLNSPLHF. The CDR3 DNA reads as TGTGCCAGCAGCTTAGGTTCAGGATTAAATTCACCCCTCCACTTT.

This clonotype was counted only a few times. One end of the junction fails to match germline, which may point to a read error. Written as DNA, the CDR3 is TGCAGTGTTGAGGGGGTGAACACCGGGGAGCTGTTTTTT. This gives the protein CSVEGVNTGELFF. V usage is TRBV29-1 and J usage is TRBJ2-2; D is possibly TRBD1 (6 bases). Germline values: CDR1 SQVTM, CDR2 ANQGSEA. The CDR3 is made up of 13 amino acids.

This clonotype was recorded a few times. The chain is built from TRBV7-9 and TRBJ1-1, with D hard to call. The germline CDR1 and CDR2 sequences are SEHNR and FQNEAQ (reference sequence). Trimming shortened V by 1 base and J by 3 bases, and 3 bases separated the two germline ends. The CDR3 sequence is 12 residues long. The CDR3 coding sequence is TGTGCCAGCAGCTTAGAAGACACTGAAGCTTTCTTT. The encoded protein is CASSLEDTEAFF.

As regards this clonotype: Because the CDR3 is missing its conserved closing phenylalanine or tryptophan, this is likely a read error. This chain links TRBV11-2 with TRBJ2-1; 7 nucleotides align to TRBD2. This CDR3 has 16 residues. The V and J ends lost 5 bases and 7 bases, in that order; junction bases with no gene match: 14. CDR1 and CDR2 (germline): SGHAT, FQNNGV. The chain's CDR3 is CASSPPGDGRFNEQFL. CDR3 nucleotide sequence: TGTGCCAGCAGCCCCCCGGGGGACGGGAGGTTTAATGAGCAGTTCCTC.

A few counts support this clonotype. This chain joins TRBV7-9 and TRBJ2-7; D is perhaps TRBD1 (5 bases). The CDR3 has 16 residues. V dropped 4 bases and J dropped 0 bases, with 16 bases sitting between them. Germline CDR1 and CDR2: SEHNR and FQNEAQ (reference sequence). In DNA form, the CDR3 reads TGTGCCAGCAGCTCCCAGACAGACGCGATCTCCTACGAGCAGTACTTC. Its protein is CASSSQTDAISYEQYF.

The chain employs TRBV29-1 and TRBJ2-5; TRBD2 matches 8 bases. The CDR3 has 13 residues. Germline V gene lookup returns CDR1 SQVTM and CDR2 ANQGSEA. J lost 3 bases, V lost 5 bases, and 5 bases had no gene match. CDR3 residues: CSVMGLVEETQYF. CDR3 nucleotides: TGCAGCGTTATGGGACTAGTAGAAGAGACCCAGTACTTC.